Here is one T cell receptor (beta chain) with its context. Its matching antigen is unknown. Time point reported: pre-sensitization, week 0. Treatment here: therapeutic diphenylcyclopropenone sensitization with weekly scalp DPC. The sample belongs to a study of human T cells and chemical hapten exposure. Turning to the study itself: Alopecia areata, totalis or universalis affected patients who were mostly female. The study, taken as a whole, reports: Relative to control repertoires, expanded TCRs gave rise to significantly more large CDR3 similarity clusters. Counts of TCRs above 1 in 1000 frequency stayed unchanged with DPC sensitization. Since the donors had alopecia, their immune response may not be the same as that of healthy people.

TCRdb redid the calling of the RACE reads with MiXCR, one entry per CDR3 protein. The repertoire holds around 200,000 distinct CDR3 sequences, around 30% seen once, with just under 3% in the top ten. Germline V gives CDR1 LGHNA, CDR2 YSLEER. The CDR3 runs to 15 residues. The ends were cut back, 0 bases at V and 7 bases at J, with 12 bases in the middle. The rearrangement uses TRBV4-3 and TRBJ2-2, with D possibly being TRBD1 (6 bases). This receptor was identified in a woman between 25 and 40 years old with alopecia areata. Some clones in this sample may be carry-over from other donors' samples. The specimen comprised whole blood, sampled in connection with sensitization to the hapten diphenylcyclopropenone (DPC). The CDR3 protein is CASSQEGARGGELFF. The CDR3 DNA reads TGCGCCAGCAGCCAAGAGGGGGCGCGAGGCGGGGAGCTGTTTTTT.